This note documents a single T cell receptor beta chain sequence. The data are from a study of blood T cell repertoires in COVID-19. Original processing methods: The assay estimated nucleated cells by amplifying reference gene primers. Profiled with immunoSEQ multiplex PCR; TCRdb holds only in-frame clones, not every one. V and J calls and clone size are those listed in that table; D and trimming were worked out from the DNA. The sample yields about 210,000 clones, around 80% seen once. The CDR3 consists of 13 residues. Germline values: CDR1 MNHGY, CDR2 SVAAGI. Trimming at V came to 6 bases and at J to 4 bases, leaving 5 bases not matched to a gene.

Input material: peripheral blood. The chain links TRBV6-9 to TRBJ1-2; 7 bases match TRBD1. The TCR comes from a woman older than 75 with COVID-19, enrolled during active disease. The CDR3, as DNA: TGTGCCAGCAGCCCAGGACAGGTCTATGGCTACACCTTC. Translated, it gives CASSPGQVYGYTF.